This TCR beta chain stems from a study of shared clonotypes between healthy human individuals (dated by TCRdb to the early 2020s). Describing the broader study: The cohort comprised a couple of women and a few men aged 18 to 49 years. The study deeply sequenced blood TCR repertoires of about five healthy adults to estimate repertoire size and the extent of clonotype sharing between individuals. Each donor's leukapheresis produced roughly between roughly 0.85 and 10 billion PBMCs. To increase sequencing depth and limit assay-specific biases, TCR repertoire library preparation and sequencing were carried out by different laboratories using diverse techniques. For each donor, CD4 naive and CD4 memory were each run on three plates, CD8 naive on two plates, and CD8 memory on one plate. The study at large found these results: Because the study included a small number of donors, the genetic and exposure-history diversity represented was limited. Compared with non-shared clonotypes, clonotypes shared by all four sorted-subset donors had higher generation probabilities. Naive subsets generally had larger estimated clonotype richness than memory subsets did. Incomplete sequencing was indicated by rarefaction of sorted-subset datasets, despite the large sequencing depth. Pairwise subsampling led to the expectation that sequencing depth would affect the degree of clonotype sharing among donors. Sampling was restricted to blood, and TCR repertoires in tissue are likely to differ from TCR repertoires in blood. Across several donors, approximately 4.6% of naive CD4, around 3.3% of naive CD8, around 2.5% of memory CD4, and 0.4% of memory CD8 clonotypes were shared.

TCR CDR3 regions were amplified from genomic DNA by multiplex PCR using the deep immunoSEQ assay. Genomic DNA extracted from each cell subset was distributed evenly over all wells of several immunoSEQ 96-well plates, and each plate served as one replicate. For sorted subsets, each replicate PCR was loaded with around 200 ng genomic DNA, equivalent to 30,000 to 35,000 T cell genomes. Purified libraries were measured with a Qubit 3.0 fluorometer, size-checked on a Bioanalyzer 2100, and measured again with the KAPA Library Quantification kit. Every immunoSEQ 96-well plate was sequenced on a dedicated single-read 150-cycle Illumina NextSeq 550 flow cell. As for the authors' bioinformatics: The immunoSEQ output contained only junctional sequences without quality scores, so filtering could not match that applied to full-length reads. To assign V/J genes and CDR3, sequences were annotated against IMGT germline references using PyIR, a Python wrapper for IgBLAST v1.9. Reads with weak V/J assignments (E-value above 1e-6), missing CDR3, stop codons, out-of-frame junctions, or ambiguous translated residues were removed. A V3J clonotype was defined by an identical inferred V gene, J gene, and CDR3 amino acid sequence. Percentage overlap between repertoires was calculated by dividing the number of shared unique clonotypes by the size of the smaller repertoire. RTK rarefaction, the Chao1 estimator, and Recon v2.1 estimates of unobserved clonotypes were used to assess repertoire richness. Generation probabilities were computed with OLGA for all TCRbeta clonotypes obtained by the gDNA method from several donors. Entries here come from immuneACCESS through TCRdb and include only in-frame sequences with V and J called. Some clones fail to appear in such tables; in the studies checked, an unresolved V gene covers under half of the shortfall, and the cause of the remainder is unknown. V, J and clone size reflect that table, while D and trimming were determined from the DNA. This sample comprises about 590,000 clones, 95% of them detected only once. Jointly, the top ten make up less than 0.13% of the sample.

CD8 naive samples were obtained by positive selection for CCR7 among CD45RO-negative cells, yielding a CD45RA+CCR7+ population from which TemRA cells were excluded. Donors were healthy HIV-negative adults with no recently reported acute infections or vaccinations. Every donor was a Caucasian adult living in Nashville, Tennessee, USA. After blood collection by leukapheresis, PBMCs were isolated using Ficoll-Histopaque density gradient centrifugation and then cryopreserved in the vapor phase of liquid nitrogen. Analytical flow cytometry was used to check the purity and quantity of each magnetically sorted T cell population. From each sorted fraction, genomic DNA was isolated and quantified by UV absorbance on a Nanodrop 2000c. From the cysteine up to the phenylalanine, the CDR3 has a length of 15 residues. Just CDR3 DNA is preserved here, 45 bases in frame from base 1. Taken from the germline V gene, the CDR1 and CDR2 loops are SGHVS and FNYEAQ. V and J lose 1 base and 6 bases, and a span of 15 bases separates them.

Notes on this clone: It has no known antigen specificity. Base qualities are missing; no much larger clone stands one base away.

The sequenced material came from naive CD8+ T cells sorted from blood. In light of the paper, this sample's cell subset or site label describes: CD45RA+CCR7+. The source is a woman in her 30s in good health. The chain links TRBV7-6 with TRBJ1-1; perhaps TRBD1 is the D gene, with 6 bases matching. Read as DNA, the sequence is TGTGCCAGCAGCTTAGGCCACAGGGTAGAGGCTGAAGCTTTCTTT. It encodes CASSLGHRVEAEAFF.